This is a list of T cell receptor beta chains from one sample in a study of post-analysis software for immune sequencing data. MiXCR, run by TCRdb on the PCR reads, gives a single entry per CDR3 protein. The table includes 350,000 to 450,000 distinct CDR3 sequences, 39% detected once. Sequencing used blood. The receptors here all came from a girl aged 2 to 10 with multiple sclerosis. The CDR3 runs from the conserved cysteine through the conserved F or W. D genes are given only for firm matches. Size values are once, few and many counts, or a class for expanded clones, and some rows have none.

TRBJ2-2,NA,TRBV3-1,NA,CASSQSGELFF,TGTGCCAGCAGCCAAAGCGGGGAGCTGTTTTTT
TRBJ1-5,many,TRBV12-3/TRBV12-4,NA,CASSLGQPQHF,TGTGCCAGCAGTTTGGGTCAGCCCCAGCATTTT
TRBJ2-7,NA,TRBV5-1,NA,CASRSTGEGEQYF,TGCGCCAGCAGGTCGACAGGAGAGGGCGAGCAGTACTTC
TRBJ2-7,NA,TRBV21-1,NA,CASIRDSQYF,TGTGCCAGCATACGGGACTCGCAGTACTTC
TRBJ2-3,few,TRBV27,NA,CASSLWGGVTDTQYF,TGTGCCAGCAGTTTATGGGGCGGGGTCACAGATACGCAGTATTTT
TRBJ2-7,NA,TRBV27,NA,CASSLRGLYEQYF,TGTGCCAGCAGCTTGCGGGGCCTCTACGAGCAGTACTTC
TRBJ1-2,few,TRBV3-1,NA,CASSQDYGRIYGYTF,TGTGCCAGCAGCCAAGATTACGGCAGAATCTATGGCTACACCTTC
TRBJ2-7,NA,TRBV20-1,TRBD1,CSARLIPGGYEQYF,TGCAGTGCTAGACTCATACCAGGGGGTTACGAGCAGTACTTC
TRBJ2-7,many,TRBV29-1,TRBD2,CSVGRRGRLPHEQYF,TGCAGCGTTGGGAGGCGCGGGAGGTTACCCCACGAGCAGTACTTC
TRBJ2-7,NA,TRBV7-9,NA,CASSLEGGSYEQYF,TGTGCCAGCAGCTTAGAAGGGGGTTCCTACGAGCAGTACTTC
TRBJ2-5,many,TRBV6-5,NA,CASRRAIGTQYF,TGTGCCAGCAGAAGGGCCATCGGGACCCAGTACTTC
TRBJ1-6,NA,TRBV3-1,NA,CASSQVIDRNSPLHF,TGTGCCAGCAGCCAAGTAATAGACCGGAATTCACCCCTCCACTTT
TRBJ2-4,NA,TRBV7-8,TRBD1,CASSQGQVNIQYF,TGTGCCAGCAGCCAAGGACAGGTCAACATTCAGTACTTC
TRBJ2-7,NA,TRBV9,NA,CASSPRTDPNYEQYF,TGTGCCAGCAGCCCTCGGACGGACCCAAACTACGAGCAGTACTTC